This T cell receptor beta chain is from a study of T cells in women clearing cervical HPV infection. The table came from immunoSEQ multiplex PCR; TCRdb's copy has only in-frame clones and leaves some out. Listed are about 21,000 clones; about 9% falls within the top ten. The source is a woman aged 18 to 75 with a cervical HPV16 infection that either progressed to CIN3+ or cleared (not recorded which). The sequenced sample consisted of blood buffy coat.

CDR3 in amino acids: CAISLGQNTGELFF. The DNA read from the CDR3 is TGTGCCATCAGTTTGGGACAAAACACCGGGGAG. This chain connects TRBV10-3 to TRBJ2-2, with D perhaps TRBD1 (6 bases). The CDR3 is cut off 3 residues early in the read; its end comes from the germline J gene. Germline lookup yields CDR1 ENHRY and CDR2 SYGVKD. The CDR3 totals 14 residues. V shed 5 bases and J shed 2 bases, with 9 bases lying between them.